The 19 T cell receptor beta chains reported below all come from one sample, sequenced in a study of STAT3 mutations in large granular lymphocyte leukemia (dated by TCRdb to 2018 to 2020). Paper-wide results and their limitations: All T-LGLL patients had at least one immunodominant TCRbeta clonotype, and roughly half had multiple immunodominant subclonotypes.

No cognate antigen is known for these TCRs. Library preparation used the immunoSEQ multiplex PCR assay. The immuneACCESS repertoire file appears here via TCRdb, limited to in-frame rearrangements. These files lack a portion of the clones; in checked studies, under half of the deficit traces to unresolved V genes, and the cause of the others is not known. This sample is represented by over 10,000 clones; 76% of them were singletons. The ten biggest clones cover around 48% of the sample. The specimen was peripheral blood mononuclear cells. The source of these receptors is a man aged 60 to 75 with T-cell large granular lymphocyte leukemia. Some clones in this sample may be carry-over from other donors' samples. The age is the age at diagnosis.

The chain recombines TRBV5-4 with TRBJ2-1, with D perhaps matching TRBD2 (6 bases). The CDR3 runs to 15 residues. V lost 4 bases, J lost 4 bases, and 15 bases lay in between. CDR1 SGHNT and CDR2 YYREEE come from the germline V gene (reference sequence). This CDR3 reads CASSLPIADYNEQFF. CDR3 DNA sequence: TGTGCCAGCAGCCTCCCGATAGCGGATTACAATGAGCAGTTCTTC.

The rearrangement uses TRBV7-3 and TRBJ1-1; D remains unclear. This CDR3 has 13 residues. Germline CDR1 reads SGHTA; CDR2 reads FQGTGA. V shed 2 bases and J shed 2 bases, with 6 bases lying between them. CDR3 sequence reads: CASSLRPNTEAFF. The CDR3 bases are TGTGCCAGCAGCTTACGCCCAAACACTGAAGCTTTCTTT.

The chain links TRBV6-5 to TRBJ1-2, with D hard to call. The V gene's germline CDR1 is MNHEY and CDR2 SVGAGI. V was clipped by 6 bases and J by 0 bases, with 11 bases between them. This CDR3 is 14 amino acids long. The CDR3 is CASRGGVANYGYTF. The CDR3 DNA sequence: TGTGCCAGCAGGGGTGGGGTAGCTAACTATGGCTACACCTTC.

The gene calls are TRBV9 and TRBJ2-7; D possibly corresponds to TRBD1 (5 bases). V was clipped by 4 bases and J by 0 bases, with 20 bases between them. CDR1 is SGDLS and CDR2 is YYNGEE in the germline V gene. The CDR3 runs 17 residues. CDR3 in amino acids: CASSPSGWSGLSYEQYF. The DNA for the CDR3 is TGTGCCAGCAGCCCGTCGGGCTGGTCAGGGCTCTCCTACGAGCAGTACTTC.

J is TRBJ2-5 and V is TRBV19; 9 bases align to TRBD1. The ends lost 1 base at V and 2 bases at J; junction bases unmatched: 5. Germline CDR1 and CDR2: LNHDA and SQIVND (reference sequence). The CDR3 has 16 residues. The CDR3 DNA follows: TGTGCCAGTAGTATAGCGCTGGGACAGGGACAAGAGACCCAGTACTTC. This gives the protein CASSIALGQGQETQYF.

V usage is TRBV7-8 and J usage is TRBJ1-4; 8 bases line up with TRBD1. Germline loops: CDR1 SGHVS, CDR2 FQNEAQ. This CDR3 has 15 residues. The V segment lost 0 bases and the J segment 8 bases; nucleotides outside the gene matches: 5. Here the CDR3 reads CASSLAGTGGEKLFF. The CDR3 nucleotides are TGTGCCAGCAGCTTAGCTGGGACAGGTGGAGAAAAACTGTTTTTT.

The rearrangement uses TRBV7-9 and TRBJ1-1; D is unresolved. Germline values: CDR1 SEHNR, CDR2 FQNEAQ (reference sequence). V gave up 1 base and J gave up 0 bases, with 12 bases separating them. The CDR3 spans 16 residues. The DNA of the CDR3 is TGTGCCAGCAGCTTAGGTCGGATACGAATGAACACTGAAGCTTTCTTT. Protein sequence: CASSLGRIRMNTEAFF.

The chain employs TRBV20-1 and TRBJ2-5; possibly TRBD2 for D (6 bases). The CDR3 covers 11 residues. V was clipped by 6 bases and J by 9 bases, with 14 bases between them. Looked up from germline, CDR1 is DFQATT and CDR2 is SNEGSKA (reference sequence). The CDR3 loop is CSARLVGAQYF. The CDR3 bases are TGCAGTGCACGACTAGTCGGGGCCCAGTACTTC.

This chain joins TRBV5-4 and TRBJ2-3; 8 nucleotides match TRBD1. The CDR3 length is 14 residues. Germline V CDR1 and CDR2: SGHNT, YYREEE (reference sequence). Losses at the gene ends were 1 base for V and 4 bases for J; bases not matched to a gene: 2. This CDR3 reads CASSLQGAPDTQYF. As DNA, the CDR3 is TGTGCCAGCAGCTTGCAGGGGGCTCCAGATACGCAGTATTTT.

The V gene is TRBV7-3, the J gene TRBJ2-7, with 8 bases matching TRBD1. This CDR3 is built from 15 residues. Losses at the gene ends were 2 bases for V and 1 base for J; bases not matched to a gene: 4. CDR1 is SGHTA and CDR2 is FQGTGA in the germline V gene. CDR3 sequence: CASSLVQGASYEQYF. The CDR3 DNA sequence: TGTGCCAGCAGCTTAGTGCAGGGGGCTTCCTACGAGCAGTACTTC.

Worth noting for this clone: The sample holds other DNA sequences that translate to the same CDR3. The chain has TRBV5-1 and TRBJ1-5, with TRBD1 as a possible D gene (6 bases). The CDR3 consists of 15 residues. V was clipped by 0 bases and J by 6 bases, with 13 bases between them. From germline, CDR1 is SGHRS and CDR2 YFSETQ. The CDR3 DNA is TGCGCCAGCAGCTTGGTAGGGGGGGCTGGTCAGCCCCAGCATTTT. This translates into CASSLVGGAGQPQHF. Variable domain in full (rest from reference TRBV5-1 and TRBJ1-5): KAGVTQTPRYLIKTRGQQVTLSCSPISGHRSVSWYQQTPGQGLQFLFEYFSETQRNKGNFPGRFSGRQFSNSRSEMNVSTLELGDSALYLCASSLVGGAGQPQHFGDGTRLSIL.

The CDR3: CASGFDGVNTGELFF. The CDR3 DNA is TGTGCCAGCGGGTTTGACGGAGTTAACACCGGGGAGCTGTTTTTT. The V and J genes are TRBV6-5 and TRBJ2-2, with D unclear. CDR3 length: 15 residues. Germline lookup yields CDR1 MNHEY and CDR2 SVGAGI. V was clipped by 8 bases and J by 2 bases, with 15 bases between them.

This clone was observed a few times. The J gene is TRBJ2-1, the V gene TRBV7-2, with 9 bases matching TRBD2. Trimming at V came to 2 bases and at J to 9 bases, leaving 8 bases not matched to a gene. The CDR3 is 15 amino acids. Germline CDR1 reads SGHTA; CDR2 reads FQGNSA. The CDR3 DNA reads as TGTGCCAGCAGCTTAATGTTTCAAGCGGGAGGTGAGCAGTTCTTC. Residues: CASSLMFQAGGEQFF.

The chain carries TRBV29-1 and TRBJ2-1; 7 bases agree with TRBD2. Per the germline V gene, CDR1 is SQVTM and CDR2 is ANQGSEA. Trimming at V came to 4 bases and at J to 3 bases, leaving 6 bases not matched to a gene. CDR3 length: 14 residues. CDR3 region: CSVVGSGIYNEQFF. In DNA form, the CDR3 reads TGCAGCGTTGTCGGGAGCGGGATCTACAATGAGCAGTTCTTC.

The V call is TRBV30, the J call TRBJ1-2; D is possibly TRBD1 (6 bases). Germline V gives CDR1 GTSNPN, CDR2 SVGIG (reference sequence). V lost 4 bases and J 5 bases, leaving 14 bases between the germline ends. The CDR3 runs 13 residues. In nucleotides, the CDR3 is TGTGCCTGGAAGTCGCAGGGGTTGTATGGCTACACCTTC. As protein: CAWKSQGLYGYTF.

The table lists this clone with a few counts. J is TRBJ2-1 and V is TRBV14, with TRBD2 matching 10 bases. Trimming took 4 bases from V and 6 from J; bases not matched to a gene: 12. The CDR3 is 17 residues long. Germline loops: CDR1 SGHDN, CDR2 FVKESK. The CDR3: CASSPSTRAGGPNEQFF. The CDR3 DNA reads TGTGCCAGCAGCCCATCTACCCGAGCGGGAGGGCCCAATGAGCAGTTCTTC.

This clone was counted only a few times. The chain has TRBV30 and TRBJ2-7, with TRBD2 identical over 7 bases. The CDR3 totals 14 residues. V shed 3 bases and J 3 bases; nucleotides not matched to a gene: 8. Per germline, CDR1 GTSNPN and CDR2 SVGIG (reference sequence). The CDR3 reads CAWRGGRRSYEQYF. CDR3 bases: TGTGCCTGGAGAGGCGGGAGAAGAAGCTACGAGCAGTACTTC.

Written as DNA, the CDR3 is TGTGCCTGGAGTGTACTTGGTCAGCCCCAGCATTTT. Residues: CAWSVLGQPQHF. This sequence joins TRBV30 and TRBJ1-5; the D is unclear. Trimming took 0 bases from V and 6 from J, leaving 6 bases between them. Germline V CDR1 and CDR2: GTSNPN, SVGIG (reference sequence). This CDR3 spans 12 amino acids.

This clone was observed a single time. This chain's CDR3 is CASSAGGYEQYF. CDR3 sequence (DNA): TGTGCCAGCAGCGCAGGGGGCTACGAGCAGTACTTC. The rearrangement uses TRBV7-2 and TRBJ2-7; 7 bases are shared with TRBD1. The CDR3 covers 12 residues. The germline V gene encodes CDR1 SGHTA and CDR2 FQGNSA. V gave up 5 bases and J gave up 3 bases; unmatched junction bases: 1. The full variable domain, in which reference TRBV7-2 and TRBJ2-7 provide the parts outside the CDR3, is GAGVSQSPSNKVTEKGKDVELRCDPISGHTALYWYRQSLGQGLEFLIYFQGNSAPDKSGLPSDRFSAERTGGSVSTLTIQRTQQEDSAVYLCASSAGGYEQYFGPGTRLTVT.